The rows below give T cell receptor beta chains drawn from one sample of a study of TIL therapy for anti-PD-1-resistant metastatic lung cancer. TCRdb keeps only in-frame clones here, not all; method: immunoSEQ multiplex PCR. The sample carries 50,000 to 65,000 clones, roughly 66% recorded once. The sample in question was blood, obtained at baseline. All receptors come from a person between 30 and 79 years old with non-small cell lung cancer. The CDR3 runs from the conserved cysteine through the conserved F or W. Fields, in order: D gene, V gene, J gene, clone size, CDR3 DNA, CDR3 protein. D genes are given only for firm matches. Size values are once, few and many counts, or a class for expanded clones, and some rows have none.

>TRBD1|TRBV7-8|TRBJ2-7|NA
TGTGCCAGCAGCGAGGGACAGGCCTACGAGCAGTACTTC
CASSEGQAYEQYF
>NA|TRBV5-1|TRBJ2-3|once
TGCGCCAGCAGCTTGGTTGGCAGGCCAGCGGATACGCAGTATTTT
CASSLVGRPADTQYF
>TRBD1|TRBV4-1|TRBJ1-5|few
TGCGCCAGCAGCCGATCCACAGGGGAGGATCAGCCCCAGCATTTT
CASSRSTGEDQPQHF
>NA|TRBV10-3|TRBJ1-3|NA
TGTGCCACCTGTTACAGCGAATCCTCTGGAAACACCATATATTTT
CATCYSESSGNTIYF
>TRBD2|TRBV30|TRBJ2-7|NA
TGTGCCTGGAGTGTAACTGCGGGGGAAGAGCAGTACTTC
CAWSVTAGEEQYF
>NA|TRBV19|TRBJ2-1|NA
TGTGCCAGTAGCCTAGGACCCCTAGAACACAATGAGCAGTTCTTC
CASSLGPLEHNEQFF
>NA|TRBV29-1|TRBJ1-3|NA
TGCAGCGTACAGCTAAACTCTGGAAACACCATATATTTT
CSVQLNSGNTIYF
>TRBD1|TRBV6-6|TRBJ2-3|NA
TGTGCCAGCACCCTAGGGGGCCCTACGGATACGCAGTATTTT
CASTLGGPTDTQYF
>TRBD2|TRBV4-2|TRBJ2-7|NA
TGTGCCAGCAGCCAAATACTAGCGGGGCGGTTCCACGAGCAGTACTTC
CASSQILAGRFHEQYF
>NA|TRBV15|TRBJ2-5|NA
TGTGCCACCAGCAGAGCGAGGCAAGAGACCCAGTACTTC
CATSRARQETQYF
>NA|TRBV4-1|TRBJ1-1|few
TGCGCCAGCAGCCACCTTCGGGACTTGAACACTGAAGCTTTCTTT
CASSHLRDLNTEAFF
>NA|TRBV5-5|TRBJ1-2|NA
TGTGCCAGCAGCTTATCAGGGGCGGGCTATGGCTACACCTTC
CASSLSGAGYGYTF
>TRBD1|TRBV30|TRBJ1-1|NA
TGTGCCTGGAGCCCCGACAGGGAACCTTTCTTT
CAWSPDREPFF
>NA|TRBV9|TRBJ2-1|NA
TGTGCCAGCAGCGCAGGGCAGTACAATGAGCAGTTCTTC
CASSAGQYNEQFF
>NA|TRBV2|TRBJ1-1|once
TGTGCCAGCAGAACCGAGGAGGGCGATCCTGAAGCTTTCTTT
CASRTEEGDPEAFF
>NA|TRBV27|TRBJ2-7|NA
TGTGCCAGCAGTCTCAATGGGCCCTCCTACGAGCAGTACTTC
CASSLNGPSYEQYF
>TRBD2|TRBV4-2|TRBJ2-2|NA
TGTGCCAGCAGCCCCGTGGGCGGTGCGGGGGGAAACACCGGGGAGCTGTTTTTT
CASSPVGGAGGNTGELFF
>TRBD1|TRBV5-6|TRBJ1-5|NA
TGTGCCAGCAGCTTGTATGAGACAGGGGACAATCAGCCCCAGCATTTT
CASSLYETGDNQPQHF
>NA|TRBV27|TRBJ2-7|NA
TGTGCCAGCAGGGGGACACCCTACGAGCAGTACTTC
CASRGTPYEQYF
>TRBD1|TRBV27|TRBJ2-7|NA
TGTGCCAGCAGTTTATCGACAGGGGGCTACGAGCAGTACTTC
CASSLSTGGYEQYF
>NA|TRBV7-9|TRBJ1-3|few
TGTGCCAGCAGCTTAGCGGTGGTTGGAAACACCATATATTTT
CASSLAVVGNTIYF
>TRBD1|TRBV2|TRBJ1-5|few
TGTGCCAGCAAGTCCGGGACAGGGTATAGCAATCAGCCCCAGCATTTT
CASKSGTGYSNQPQHF
>NA|TRBV5-1|TRBJ1-1|NA
TGCGCCAGCAGCTTGGAAACAGTTAACACTGAAGCTTTCTTT
CASSLETVNTEAFF
>TRBD1|TRBV5-1|TRBJ2-2|once
TGCGCCAGCAGCTTGTTTGGACAGGGGTATACCGGGGAGCTGTTTTTT
CASSLFGQGYTGELFF
>NA|TRBV7-9|TRBJ2-3|NA
TGTGCCAGCAGCTCGGTGGCTAGCGAGGCAGATACGCAGTATTTT
CASSSVASEADTQYF
>NA|TRBV4-1|TRBJ2-3|NA
TGCGCCAGCAGCCAAGTCCCCCTAGCCATTAACACAGATACGCAGTATTTT
CASSQVPLAINTDTQYF
>TRBD1|TRBV7-9|TRBJ2-2|NA
TGTGCCAGCAGCTTACGGACAGGACTGGGCGGGGAGCTGTTTTTT
CASSLRTGLGGELFF
>NA|TRBV7-9|TRBJ2-7|NA
TGTGCCAGCAGCTTTGAATTCAGGGTAGGGGAGCAGTACTTC
CASSFEFRVGEQYF
>NA|TRBV4-2|TRBJ1-5|NA
TGTGCCAGCAGCCCCGGGACATCTTATAGCAATCAGCCCCAGCATTTT
CASSPGTSYSNQPQHF
>TRBD2|TRBV9|TRBJ2-3|NA
TGTGCCAGCAACCCTAGCGGCGCTGGTACGCAGTATTTT
CASNPSGAGTQYF
>NA|TRBV27|TRBJ1-1|few
TGTGCCAGCAGTTTATCGTTGGGGAACACTGAAGCTTTCTTT
CASSLSLGNTEAFF
>NA|TRBV18|TRBJ2-5|NA
TGTGCCAGCTCACCTCGCTACGGGGGAAAAGAGACCCAGTACTTC
CASSPRYGGKETQYF
>TRBD2|TRBV7-2|TRBJ2-7|NA
TGTGCCAGCAGCTTCGGCGGGGGCTCCTACGAGCAGTACTTC
CASSFGGGSYEQYF
>NA|TRBV6-5|TRBJ2-4|NA
TGTGCCAGCCAACGGGCTGGCAAAAACATTCAGTACTTC
CASQRAGKNIQYF